This TCR beta chain appears in the sequencing data of a study of CD8 T cells in Susac syndrome. The study, taken as a whole, reports: The TCR sequencing and HLA analysis in the study involved a relatively small number of individuals, as the study acknowledged.

Sequencing of TCR beta was performed on blood CD8+ and CD4+ T cells. RNA amounts of roughly 0.45 to 1 ug underwent reverse transcription with random hexamers. TCRdb reanalysed the immunoSEQ multiplex PCR reads using MiXCR and keeps one entry per CDR3 protein. The table lists around 20,000 distinct CDR3 sequences, about 95% of them singletons. From germline, CDR1 is MNHEY and CDR2 SVGEGT. V was shortened by 1 base and J by 6 bases, with 10 bases between the two germline ends. This CDR3 spans 13 amino acids. As to this clonotype: Its antigen is currently unknown.

The receptor comes from a human donor in good health. What was sequenced was CD8+ T cells from PBMCs. The V gene is TRBV6-2 or TRBV6-3, the J gene TRBJ2-7; maybe TRBD1 (5 bases). DNA for the CDR3: TGTGCCAGCAGTTACTTCCAGGGTTTCGAGCAGTACTTC. Its protein is CASSYFQGFEQYF.